The 19 T cell receptor beta chains given below trace back to one sample, sequenced in a study of T cell repertoires in cytomegalovirus infection. TCRdb independently ran MiXCR on the reads; one entry per CDR3 protein. The table has approximately 120,000 distinct CDR3 sequences, 25% to 35% seen once. These receptors are not linked to any known antigen. Here the sequenced sample was CD8+ T cells from cultured PBMCs, taken from culture after CMV antigen stimulation. All receptors derive from a human donor in good health (CMV status not recorded). Some clones in this sample may be carry-over from other donors' samples.

The chain uses TRBV4-1 and TRBJ1-1; 8 bases match TRBD1. The germline gives CDR1 MGHRA, CDR2 YSYEKL. The CDR3 spans 16 residues. The trim removed 0 bases at V and 0 bases at J, leaving 3 bases unmatched. The chain's CDR3 is CASSQETGAVNTEAFF. The CDR3 nucleotides are TGCGCCAGCAGCCAAGAGACAGGGGCGGTGAACACTGAAGCTTTCTTT.

V is TRBV4-1 and J is TRBJ2-4, with D possibly being TRBD2 (6 bases). The CDR3 has 15 residues. V was pared by 1 base and J by 8 bases, with 15 bases between. Germline assignment: CDR1 MGHRA and CDR2 YSYEKL. This CDR3 reads CASSQVGGYADIQYF. The CDR3 bases are TGCGCCAGCAGCCAAGTGGGGGGTTACGCGGACATTCAGTACTTC.

The V and J genes are TRBV7-9 and TRBJ1-1; D uncertain. Germline lookup yields CDR1 SEHNR and CDR2 FQNEAQ (reference sequence). The V end was cut by 4 bases, the J end by 8 bases, with 11 bases between. CDR3 length equals 12 residues. CDR3 DNA: TGTGCCAGCAGCTCCAAGAGAGGGGAAGCTTTCTTT. Protein: CASSSKRGEAFF.

This clonotype was detected ten times or more. The chain links TRBV12-3 or TRBV12-4 to TRBJ1-2; D call uncertain. This CDR3 has 17 amino acids. V shed 4 bases and J shed 2 bases, with 20 bases lying between them. The CDR3, as DNA: TGTGCCAGCAGTTCGCCCACGGGCGGAGTACCCAACTATGGCTACACCTTC. It codes for CASSSPTGGVPNYGYTF.

In this sample, this clonotype turned up a few times. The J gene is TRBJ2-1, the V gene TRBV6-2 or TRBV6-3, with TRBD2 matching over 7 bases. The CDR3 spans 13 residues. V was clipped by 3 bases and J by 6 bases; unmatched bases: 2. CDR1 MNHEY and CDR2 SVGEGT come from the germline V gene. The CDR3 DNA reads TGTGCCAGCAGTTATAGCGGGCCCAATGAGCAGTTCTTC. Encoded protein: CASSYSGPNEQFF.

This clonotype has more than one count but fewer than ten. The chain recombines TRBV7-9 with TRBJ2-7; 7 bases map to TRBD1. The V gene end was trimmed by 5 bases and the J gene end by 3 bases; junction bases not matched to a gene: 13. The CDR3 spans 16 residues. Germline V gene lookup returns CDR1 SEHNR and CDR2 FQNEAQ (reference sequence). This CDR3 is CASSPYRGQDVYEQYF. CDR3 sequence (DNA): TGTGCCAGCAGCCCGTATAGAGGACAGGACGTCTACGAGCAGTACTTC.

The chain combines TRBV20-1 with TRBJ2-1; maybe TRBD2 (7 bases). Germline loops: CDR1 DFQATT, CDR2 SNEGSKA (reference sequence). V was shortened by 1 base and J by 8 bases, with 24 bases between the two germline ends. CDR3 length: 17 amino acids. CDR3 bases: TGCAGTGCTAGAGGACGAGTTGCGGGGGCAGGGTTAGATGAGCAGTTCTTC. Its translation is CSARGRVAGAGLDEQFF.

The chain combines TRBV9 with TRBJ1-2; TRBD1 is a possible D gene (5 bases). The CDR3 consists of 15 residues. Germline V CDR1 and CDR2: SGDLS, YYNGEE. Trimming left V 3 bases short and J 5 bases short, with 17 bases between. DNA of the CDR3: TGTGCCAGCAGCGGATTATGGGCAGGGAAGTATGGCTACACCTTC. This gives the protein CASSGLWAGKYGYTF.

The V call is TRBV27, the J call TRBJ2-7; D call uncertain. Trimming pared 2 bases from V and 2 bases from J, leaving 7 bases between. Germline-derived CDR1 and CDR2 are MNHEY and SMNVEV (reference sequence). CDR3 length: 13 residues. This CDR3 reads CASSLRFPYEQYF. Written as DNA, the CDR3 is TGTGCCAGCAGTTTAAGGTTCCCCTACGAGCAGTACTTC.

This clonotype was recorded at least ten times. The V gene is TRBV7-6, the J gene TRBJ2-2, with no clear D. The CDR3 covers 14 residues. Germline V lookup: CDR1 SGHVS, CDR2 FNYEAQ. Trimming shortened V by 1 base and J by 6 bases, and 9 bases separated the two germline ends. DNA for the CDR3: TGTGCCAGCAGCTTAGGGACCCAGCCCGGGGAGCTGTTTTTT. Protein sequence: CASSLGTQPGELFF.

The chain couples TRBV20-1 to TRBJ1-2, with a tentative D call TRBD1 (6 bases). The CDR3 runs to 16 residues. V was pared by 1 base and J by 5 bases, with 20 bases between. Germline V gives CDR1 DFQATT, CDR2 SNEGSKA (reference sequence). The CDR3 region has the DNA TGCAGTGCTAGAGGGTTCCAGGGGCTTTTTTGGTATGGCTACACCTTC. Translation: CSARGFQGLFWYGYTF.

The J gene is TRBJ2-1, the V gene TRBV12-3 or TRBV12-4; 14 bases are a match to TRBD2. Trimming cost V 2 bases and J 8 bases; bases outside gene matches: 2. This CDR3 comprises 15 residues. The CDR3 reads CASSLRLAGGDEQFF. CDR3 in DNA: TGTGCCAGCAGTTTACGACTAGCGGGGGGGGATGAGCAGTTCTTC.

The chain links TRBV7-3 to TRBJ1-1; tentatively, D is TRBD1 (5 bases). The CDR3 extends over 17 amino acids. V was cut by 1 base and J by 6 bases, with 21 bases left in between. CDR1 and CDR2 (germline): SGHTA, FQGTGA. The CDR3 DNA is TGTGCCAGCAGCTTAATGGCTTTCGGGGGAGGGTTGGCTGAAGCTTTCTTT. This codes for CASSLMAFGGGLAEAFF. Together with reference TRBV7-3 and TRBJ1-1, the CDR3 gives the full variable domain: GAGVSQTPSNKVTEKGKYVELRCDPISGHTALYWYRQSLGQGPEFLIYFQGTGAADDSGLPNDRFFAVRPEGSVSTLKIQRTERGDSAVYLCASSLMAFGGGLAEAFFGQGTRLTVV.

The rearrangement uses TRBV19 and TRBJ1-1; the D is unclear. The CDR3 spans 12 residues. The ends were cut back, 11 bases at V and 1 base at J, with 11 bases in the middle. Germline values: CDR1 LNHDA, CDR2 SQIVND (reference sequence). CDR3 sequence reads: CACEKGNTEAFF. CDR3 bases: TGTGCCTGTGAGAAGGGGAACACTGAAGCTTTCTTT.

There are a few counts of this clonotype. This rearrangement joins TRBV28 to TRBJ2-7; 8 bases are shared with TRBD1. This CDR3 is 16 amino acids long. Germline assignment: CDR1 MDHEN and CDR2 SYDVKM. V lost 5 bases, J lost 1 base, and 10 bases stayed unmatched. The CDR3 protein is CASSPPDRGRSYEQYF. The CDR3 DNA reads TGTGCCAGCAGTCCCCCCGACAGGGGACGTTCCTACGAGCAGTACTTC. Full variable domain (missing parts from reference TRBV28 and TRBJ2-7): DVKVTQSSRYLVKRTGEKVFLECVQDMDHENMFWYRQDPGLGLRLIYFSYDVKMKEKGDIPEGYSVSREKKERFSLILESASTNQTSMYLCASSPPDRGRSYEQYFGPGTRLTVT.

In its sample, this clonotype was seen many times. In nucleotides, the CDR3 is TGCGCCAGCGCACCGACCGGGGCAGGGTTCCCCGGGGAGCTGTTTTTT. Encoded protein: CASAPTGAGFPGELFF. This chain connects TRBV4-1 to TRBJ2-2, with D possibly called TRBD1 or TRBD2 (5 bases each). The V gene lost 8 bases and the J gene lost 6 bases, with 22 bases spanning the gap. The CDR3 extends over 16 amino acids. Germline V gene data show CDR1 as MGHRA and CDR2 as YSYEKL.

The CDR3 spells CASSDTRGTSGNTIYF. The CDR3 nucleotides read TGTGCCAGCAGCGACACCAGGGGGACGTCTGGAAACACCATATATTTT. The chain links TRBV7-1 to TRBJ1-3, with TRBD1 identical over 7 bases. TRBV7-1 is flagged as an ORF with uncertain function. V lost 5 bases to trimming and J lost 1 base; unmatched junction nucleotides: 8. The CDR3 spans 16 residues.

The table lists this clonotype with a few counts. The rearrangement links TRBV7-9 to TRBJ2-5, with a tentative D call TRBD2 (5 bases). Trimming took off 5 bases at V and 0 bases at J, with 16 bases between the two ends. The germline V gene encodes CDR1 SEHNR and CDR2 FQNEAQ (reference sequence). The CDR3 has 16 residues. CDR3 sequence: CASSPRRGPYQETQYF. In DNA form, the CDR3 reads TGTGCCAGCAGCCCGCGGAGAGGGCCTTACCAAGAGACCCAGTACTTC.

A few counts support this clonotype. This chain links TRBV7-6 with TRBJ2-7; D not certain. The germline V and J ends were trimmed by 5 bases and 2 bases, with 7 bases remaining between them. The CDR3 runs 12 residues. Germline CDR1 is SGHVS and CDR2 is FNYEAQ. CDR3 protein: CASSPLAYEQYF. CDR3 DNA: TGTGCCAGCAGCCCCCTAGCCTACGAGCAGTACTTC.